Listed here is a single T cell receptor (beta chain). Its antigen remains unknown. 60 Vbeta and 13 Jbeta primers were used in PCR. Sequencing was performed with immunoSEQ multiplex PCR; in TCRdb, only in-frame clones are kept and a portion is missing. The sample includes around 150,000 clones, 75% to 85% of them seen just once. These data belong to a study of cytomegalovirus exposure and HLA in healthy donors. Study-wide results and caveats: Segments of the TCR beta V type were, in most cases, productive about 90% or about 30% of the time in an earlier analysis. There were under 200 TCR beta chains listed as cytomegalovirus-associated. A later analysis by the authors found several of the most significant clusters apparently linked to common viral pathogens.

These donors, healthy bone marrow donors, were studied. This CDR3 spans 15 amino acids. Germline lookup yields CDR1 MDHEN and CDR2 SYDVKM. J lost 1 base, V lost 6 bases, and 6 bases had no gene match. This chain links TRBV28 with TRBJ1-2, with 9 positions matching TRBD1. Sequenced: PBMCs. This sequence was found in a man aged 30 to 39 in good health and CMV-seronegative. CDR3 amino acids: CASRDGDRVNYGYTF. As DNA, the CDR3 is TGTGCCAGCAGAGATGGGGACAGGGTTAACTATGGCTACACCTTC.